These 5 T cell receptor beta chains were all obtained from the same sample, sequenced in a study of T cells expressing NK-cell markers. TCRdb re-called the 5' RACE reads and gives one entry per CDR3 protein, without DNA. The specimen's table records around 550,000 distinct CDR3 sequences. The sequenced sample consisted of blood T cells: a sorted CD56 or NKG2C T cell subset, CD4+ or CD8+ T cells, or bulk PBMC T cells (not recorded which). The receptor set was obtained from a man between 18 and 29 years old in good health.

The rearrangement joins TRBV7-2 to TRBJ2-7; TCRdb's D call, TRBD2, is unchecked because there is no DNA. This CDR3 region has 14 residues. The germline V gene encodes CDR1 SGHTA and CDR2 FQGNSA. CDR3 residues: CASSPGTINYEQYF.

The chain is built from TRBV28 and TRBJ2-7. CDR3 length equals 14 residues. Germline lookup yields CDR1 MDHEN and CDR2 SYDVKM. CDR3 loop: CASSLSVFAYEQYF.

The chain links TRBV12-3 or TRBV12-4 to TRBJ1-5; TCRdb gives TRBD1 as the D gene, but with no DNA this cannot be confirmed. The CDR3 sequence is 14 residues long. CDR3 amino acids: CASSLPGANQPQHF.

The V and J genes are TRBV10-3 and TRBJ2-1. CDR3 length: 14 residues. CDR1 and CDR2 (germline): ENHRY, SYGVKD. CDR3: CAISGPQKTNEQFF.

This chain links TRBV6-1 with TRBJ2-3; the TCRdb call, TRBD2, lacks DNA for checking. CDR1 is MNHNS and CDR2 is SASEGT in the germline V gene. The CDR3 sequence is 14 residues long. CDR3 amino acids: CASKTKEGTDTQYF.